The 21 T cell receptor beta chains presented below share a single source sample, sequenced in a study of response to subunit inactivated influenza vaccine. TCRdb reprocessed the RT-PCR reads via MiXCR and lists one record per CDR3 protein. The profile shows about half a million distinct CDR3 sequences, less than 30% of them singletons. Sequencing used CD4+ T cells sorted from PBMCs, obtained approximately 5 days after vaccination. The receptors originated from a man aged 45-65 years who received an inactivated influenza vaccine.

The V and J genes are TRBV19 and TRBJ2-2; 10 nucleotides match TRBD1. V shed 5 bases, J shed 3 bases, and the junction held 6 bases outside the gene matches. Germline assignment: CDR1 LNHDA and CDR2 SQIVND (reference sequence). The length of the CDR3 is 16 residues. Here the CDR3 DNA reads TGTGCCAGTAGTTCCCGGGACAGGGGCTACACCGGGGAGCTGTTTTTT. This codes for CASSSRDRGYTGELFF.

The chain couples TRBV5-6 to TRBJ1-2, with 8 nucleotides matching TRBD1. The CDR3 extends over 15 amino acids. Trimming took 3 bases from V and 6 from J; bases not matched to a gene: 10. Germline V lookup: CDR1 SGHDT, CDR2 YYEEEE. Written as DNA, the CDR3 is TGTGCCAGCAGCTCCCTCAGGACAGGGAATAATGGCTACACCTTC. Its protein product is CASSSLRTGNNGYTF.

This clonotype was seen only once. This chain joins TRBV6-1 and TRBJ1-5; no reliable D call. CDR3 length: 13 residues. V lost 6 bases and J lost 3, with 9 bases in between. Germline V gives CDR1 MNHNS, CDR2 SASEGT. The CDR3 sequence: CASSILPNQPQHF. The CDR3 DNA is TGTGCCAGCAGCATTTTACCCAATCAGCCCCAGCATTTT.

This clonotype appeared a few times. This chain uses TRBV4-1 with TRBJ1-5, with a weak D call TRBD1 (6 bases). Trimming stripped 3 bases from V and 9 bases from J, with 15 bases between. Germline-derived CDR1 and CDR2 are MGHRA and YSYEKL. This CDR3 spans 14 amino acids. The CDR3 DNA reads TGCGCCAGCAGCCAGACCGAAACAGGGCGGCCCCAGCATTTT. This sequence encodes CASSQTETGRPQHF.

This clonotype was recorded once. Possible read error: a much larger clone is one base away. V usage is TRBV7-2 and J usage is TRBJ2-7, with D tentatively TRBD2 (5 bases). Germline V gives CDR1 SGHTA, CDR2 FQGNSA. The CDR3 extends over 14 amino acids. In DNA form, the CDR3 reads TGTGCCAGCAGCTTAGTGGGGAGCTCCTACGGGCAGTACTTC. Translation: CASSLVGSSYGQYF.

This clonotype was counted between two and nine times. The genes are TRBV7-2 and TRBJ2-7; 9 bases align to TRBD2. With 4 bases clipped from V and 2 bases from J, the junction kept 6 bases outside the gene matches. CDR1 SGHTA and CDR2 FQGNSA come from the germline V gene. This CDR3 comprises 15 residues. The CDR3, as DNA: TGTGCCAGCAGCTATCAGCGGGGGGATACCTACGAGCAGTACTTC. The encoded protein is CASSYQRGDTYEQYF.

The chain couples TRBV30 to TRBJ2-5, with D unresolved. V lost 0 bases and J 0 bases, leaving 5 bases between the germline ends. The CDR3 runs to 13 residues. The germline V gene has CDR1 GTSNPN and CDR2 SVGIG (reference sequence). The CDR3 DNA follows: TGTGCCTGGAGTGTACGGGACCAAGAGACCCAGTACTTC. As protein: CAWSVRDQETQYF.

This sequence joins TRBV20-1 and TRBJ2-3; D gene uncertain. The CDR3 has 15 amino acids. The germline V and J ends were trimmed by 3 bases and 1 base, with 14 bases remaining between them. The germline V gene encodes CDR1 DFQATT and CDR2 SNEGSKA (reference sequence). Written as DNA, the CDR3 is TGCAGTGCTAGCCATCCAGCTCTCGGCACAGATACGCAGTATTTT. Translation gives CSASHPALGTDTQYF.

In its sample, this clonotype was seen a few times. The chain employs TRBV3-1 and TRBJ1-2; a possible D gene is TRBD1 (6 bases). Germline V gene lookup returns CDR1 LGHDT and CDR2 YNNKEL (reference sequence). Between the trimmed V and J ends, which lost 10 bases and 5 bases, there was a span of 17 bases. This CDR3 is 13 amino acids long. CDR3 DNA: TGTGCCACCCAAGATGGCAGGGGATATGGCTACACCTTC. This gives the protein CATQDGRGYGYTF. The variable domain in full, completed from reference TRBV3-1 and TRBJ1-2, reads DTAVSQTPKYLVTQMGNDKSIKCEQNLGHDTMYWYKQDSKKFLKIMFSYNNKELIINETVPNRFSPKSPDKAHLNLHINSLELGDSAVYFCATQDGRGYGYTFGSGTRLTVV.

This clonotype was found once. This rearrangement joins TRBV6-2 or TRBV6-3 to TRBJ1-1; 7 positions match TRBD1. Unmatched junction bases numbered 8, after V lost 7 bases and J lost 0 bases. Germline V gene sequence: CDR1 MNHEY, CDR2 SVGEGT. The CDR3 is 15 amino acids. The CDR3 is CASTQGQVLNTEAFF. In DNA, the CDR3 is TGTGCCAGCACCCAAGGACAGGTGCTGAACACTGAAGCTTTCTTT.

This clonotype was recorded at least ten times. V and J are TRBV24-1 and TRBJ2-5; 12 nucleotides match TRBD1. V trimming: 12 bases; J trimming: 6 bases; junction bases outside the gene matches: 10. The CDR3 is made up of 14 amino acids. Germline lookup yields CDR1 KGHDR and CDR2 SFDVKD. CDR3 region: CAPGTGGHAKTQYF. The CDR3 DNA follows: TGTGCCCCGGGGACAGGGGGCCACGCGAAGACCCAGTACTTC.

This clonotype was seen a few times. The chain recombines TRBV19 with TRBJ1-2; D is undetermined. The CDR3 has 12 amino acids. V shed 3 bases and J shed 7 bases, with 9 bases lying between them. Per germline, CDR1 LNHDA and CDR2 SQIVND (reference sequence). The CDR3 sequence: CASSMSGFGYTF. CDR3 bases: TGTGCCAGTAGTATGTCGGGATTTGGCTACACCTTC.

DNA for the CDR3: TGTGCCAGCACGACTAGCGGGACCTACGAGCAGTACTTC. It is translated as CASTTSGTYEQYF. The chain employs TRBV12-3 or TRBV12-4 and TRBJ2-7; 11 bases line up with TRBD2. Unmatched junction bases numbered 1, after V lost 7 bases and J lost 2 bases. This CDR3 region has 13 residues.

The CDR3 region is CASSLRPITSYEQYF. DNA for the CDR3: TGTGCCAGCAGTTTAAGGCCCATCACCTCCTACGAGCAGTACTTC. V usage is TRBV27 and J usage is TRBJ2-7; no firm D call. Looked up from germline, CDR1 is MNHEY and CDR2 is SMNVEV (reference sequence). The CDR3 covers 15 residues. V was trimmed by 2 bases and J by 0 bases, leaving 11 bases between them.

This chain's CDR3 is CASSLAKPHNEQFF. In nucleotides, the CDR3 is TGTGCCAGCAGCTTGGCCAAACCCCACAATGAGCAGTTCTTC. The genes are TRBV11-2 and TRBJ2-1; no clear D. V was cut by 3 bases and J by 5 bases, with 11 bases left in between. The CDR3 totals 14 residues. CDR1 and CDR2 (germline): SGHAT, FQNNGV. Drawing the rest from reference TRBV11-2 and TRBJ2-1, the complete variable domain is EAGVAQSPRYKIIEKRQSVAFWCNPISGHATLYWYQQILGQGPKLLIQFQNNGVVDDSQLPKDRFSAERLKGVDSTLKIQPAKLEDSAVYLCASSLAKPHNEQFFGPGTRLTVL.

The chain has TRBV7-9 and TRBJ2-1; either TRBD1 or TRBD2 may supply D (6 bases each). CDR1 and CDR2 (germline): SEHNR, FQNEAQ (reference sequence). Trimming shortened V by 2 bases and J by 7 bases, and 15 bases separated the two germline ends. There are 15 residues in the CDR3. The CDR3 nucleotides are TGTGCCAGCAGCTTATGGAGGGGGTCGATAAATGAGCAGTTCTTC. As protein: CASSLWRGSINEQFF.

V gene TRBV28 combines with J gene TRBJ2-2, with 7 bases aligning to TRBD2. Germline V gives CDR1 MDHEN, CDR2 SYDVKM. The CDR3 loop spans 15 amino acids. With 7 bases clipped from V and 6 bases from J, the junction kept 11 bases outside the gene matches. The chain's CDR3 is CASIQTGLAAGELFF. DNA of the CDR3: TGTGCCAGCATCCAAACTGGTCTAGCGGCCGGGGAGCTGTTTTTT.

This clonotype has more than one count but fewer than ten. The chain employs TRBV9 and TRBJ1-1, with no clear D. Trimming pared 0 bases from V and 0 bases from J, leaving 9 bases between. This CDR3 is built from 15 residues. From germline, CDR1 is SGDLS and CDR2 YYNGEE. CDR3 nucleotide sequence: TGTGCCAGCAGCGTAGACATCAGAGTGAACACTGAAGCTTTCTTT. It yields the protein CASSVDIRVNTEAFF. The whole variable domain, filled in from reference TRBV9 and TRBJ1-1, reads DSGVTQTPKHLITATGQRVTLRCSPRSGDLSVYWYQQSLDQGLQFLIQYYNGEERAKGNILERFSAQQFPDLHSELNLSSLELGDSALYFCASSVDIRVNTEAFFGQGTRLTVV.

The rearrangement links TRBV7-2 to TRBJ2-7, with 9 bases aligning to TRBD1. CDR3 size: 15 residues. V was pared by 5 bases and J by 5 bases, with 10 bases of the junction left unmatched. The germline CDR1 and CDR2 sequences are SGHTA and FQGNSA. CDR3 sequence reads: CASSRTGTGRHEQYF. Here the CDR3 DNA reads TGTGCCAGCAGCCGCACCGGGACAGGGCGCCACGAGCAGTACTTC.

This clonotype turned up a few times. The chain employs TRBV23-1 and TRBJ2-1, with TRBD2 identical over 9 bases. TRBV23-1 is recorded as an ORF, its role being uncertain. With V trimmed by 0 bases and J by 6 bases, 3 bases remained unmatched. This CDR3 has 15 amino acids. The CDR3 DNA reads TGCGCCAGCAGTCAATCGGGACTAGCTCGCAATGAGCAGTTCTTC. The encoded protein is CASSQSGLARNEQFF.

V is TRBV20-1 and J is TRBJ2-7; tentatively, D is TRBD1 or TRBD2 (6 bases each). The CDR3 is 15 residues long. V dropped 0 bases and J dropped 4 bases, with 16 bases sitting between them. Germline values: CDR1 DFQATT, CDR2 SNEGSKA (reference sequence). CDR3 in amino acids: CSARELRGGGYEQYF. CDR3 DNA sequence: TGCAGTGCTAGAGAGTTGCGAGGGGGAGGATACGAGCAGTACTTC.